Ten or more counts support the clone carrying this T cell receptor beta chain. TCRdb analysed the 5' RACE reads with MiXCR anew, one entry per CDR3 protein. The sample has fewer than 800,000 distinct CDR3 sequences; 7.1% are singletons. This entry belongs to a study of identical twins. V dropped 3 bases and J dropped 0 bases, with 14 bases sitting between them. The CDR3 spans 16 residues. The germline gives CDR1 SGHRS, CDR2 YFSETQ. These data are also associated with another study on yellow fever vaccine responses in identical twins.

The rearrangement uses TRBV5-1 and TRBJ2-3; D unclear. This clonotype was sampled from a young woman in good health. Material: PBMCs. The CDR3: CASSSWPKTSTDTQYF. In DNA, the CDR3 is TGCGCCAGCAGCTCCTGGCCGAAGACTAGCACAGATACGCAGTATTTT.